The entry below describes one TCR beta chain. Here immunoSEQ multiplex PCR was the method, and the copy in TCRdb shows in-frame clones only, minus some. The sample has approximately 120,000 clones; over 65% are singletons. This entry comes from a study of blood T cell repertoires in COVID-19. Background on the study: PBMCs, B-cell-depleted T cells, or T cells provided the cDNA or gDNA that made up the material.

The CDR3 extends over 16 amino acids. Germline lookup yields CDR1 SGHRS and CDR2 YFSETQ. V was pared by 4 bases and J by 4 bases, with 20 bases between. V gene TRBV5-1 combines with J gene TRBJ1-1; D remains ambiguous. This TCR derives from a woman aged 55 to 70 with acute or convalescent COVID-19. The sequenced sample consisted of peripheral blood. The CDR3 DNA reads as TGCGCCAGCAGCCTCTTAGGCCTCCTCGGAGGCACTGAAGCTTTCTTT. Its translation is CASSLLGLLGGTEAFF.